Each of the 20 T cell receptor beta chains below was sequenced from the same sample in a study of T cell changes during pregnancy in multiple sclerosis. Clones were sequenced by immunoSEQ multiplex PCR, and TCRdb holds only the in-frame ones, with some missing. There are around 31,000 clones in the sample; roughly 92% occur only once, and about 0.64% lies in the top ten. Sample: CD4+ T cells from peripheral blood mononuclear cells, taken in the first trimester of pregnancy. The receptors originated from a female donor with multiple sclerosis, enrolled in a pregnancy study.

The chain recombines TRBV28 with TRBJ1-2; 9 nucleotides match TRBD1. V was pared by 3 bases and J by 7 bases, with 12 bases of the junction left unmatched. The length of the CDR3 is 16 residues. From germline, CDR1 is MDHEN and CDR2 SYDVKM. The CDR3 DNA follows: TGTGCCAGCAGTTTCCCTACACACAGGGGGCTAGGTGGCTACACCTTC. This gives the protein CASSFPTHRGLGGYTF.

This chain links TRBV4-1 with TRBJ2-2, with 12 bases aligning to TRBD2. V was pared by 7 bases and J by 6 bases, with 9 bases of the junction left unmatched. This CDR3 spans 16 amino acids. Per the germline V gene, CDR1 is MGHRA and CDR2 is YSYEKL. As DNA, the CDR3 is TGCGCCAGCAAGACTAGCGGGGGCCCCGGGGCCGGGGAGCTGTTTTTT. It specifies CASKTSGGPGAGELFF.

The CDR3 loop is CASSSRGDTQYF. The CDR3 DNA sequence: TGTGCCAGCAGCTCTAGAGGAGATACGCAGTATTTT. The rearrangement uses TRBV6-5 and TRBJ2-3; no definite D call. Trimming took off 6 bases at V and 5 bases at J, with 9 bases between the two ends. CDR1 is MNHEY, CDR2 SVGAGI, per germline. The CDR3 is 12 amino acids.

The J gene is TRBJ1-6, the V gene TRBV28, with a possible D match to TRBD1 (6 bases). The V gene lost 6 bases and the J gene lost 13 bases, with 25 bases spanning the gap. The V gene's germline CDR1 is MDHEN and CDR2 SYDVKM. This CDR3 comprises 16 residues. CDR3 region: CASRGGGGRILGPLHF. The CDR3 nucleotides read TGTGCCAGCAGGGGAGGGGGAGGTAGGATCCTAGGGCCCCTCCACTTT.

This clone was picked up one time. V and J are TRBV12-2 and TRBJ2-5; TRBD2, as called in the table, went unchecked against the DNA. TRBV12-2 is given as a pseudogene. The CDR3 runs 14 residues. DNA of the CDR3: TGTGCAAGTCGCTTCAGACGGGGGATAAAGACCCAGTACTTC. Residues: CASRFRRGIKTQYF.

CDR3 sequence reads: CASSSTGNSNQPQHF. CDR3 nucleotide sequence: TGTGCCAGCAGCTCGACGGGAAATAGCAATCAGCCCCAGCATTTT. The J gene is TRBJ1-5, the V gene TRBV7-9; D gene ambiguous. The CDR3 has 15 amino acids. The V and J ends lost 4 bases and 0 bases respectively, with 10 bases between them. Germline loops: CDR1 SEHNR, CDR2 FQNEAQ (reference sequence).

The chain has TRBV19 and TRBJ2-3, with TRBD1 matching over 10 bases. Trimming removed 6 bases from V and 1 base from J; junction bases left unmatched: 1. Looked up from germline, CDR1 is LNHDA and CDR2 is SQIVND (reference sequence). This CDR3 is 14 amino acids long. The CDR3 loop reads CASRGTGGTDTQYF. CDR3 coding DNA: TGTGCCAGTAGAGGGACAGGGGGCACAGATACGCAGTATTTT.

As for this clone: A read error may account for a junction end that differs from germline. The J gene is TRBJ2-7, the V gene TRBV5-1, with 8 bases matching TRBD1. Germline assignment: CDR1 SGHRS and CDR2 YFSETQ. This CDR3 is 12 amino acids long. The CDR3 spells CASSIGQGRTHF. CDR3 coding DNA: TGCGCCAGCAGCATAGGACAGGGAAGGACTCACTTC.

V and J are TRBV6-5 and TRBJ1-6, with a tentative D call TRBD1 (5 bases). From germline, CDR1 is MNHEY and CDR2 SVGAGI. The CDR3 length is 13 residues. V lost 8 bases and J lost 10, with 15 bases in between. CDR3 amino acids: CASGLGATSPLHF. CDR3 DNA sequence: TGTGCCAGCGGTCTTGGGGCTACCTCACCCCTCCACTTT.

The V gene is TRBV5-1, the J gene TRBJ2-5, with 10 bases aligning to TRBD2. Germline trimming cut 0 bases from V and 5 bases from J; bases unmatched to any gene: 10. Germline V gives CDR1 SGHRS, CDR2 YFSETQ. This CDR3 is built from 17 residues. In DNA, the CDR3 is TGCGCCAGCAGCTTGGGGAGCGGGGGGGCCTTCGCCGAGACCCAGTACTTC. Its translation: CASSLGSGGAFAETQYF.

The V gene is TRBV10-1, the J gene TRBJ2-3; 10 bases are a match to TRBD1. Losses at the gene ends were 6 bases for V and 5 bases for J; bases not matched to a gene: 11. The CDR3 sequence is 16 residues long. Germline CDR1 reads WNHNN; CDR2 reads SYGVQD (reference sequence). Here the CDR3 reads CASSPLGTGDQDTQYF. The CDR3 DNA sequence: TGCGCCAGCAGCCCGCTCGGGACAGGGGACCAAGATACGCAGTATTTT.

The V call is TRBV18, the J call TRBJ2-5; 7 positions match TRBD1. This CDR3 spans 13 amino acids. Germline CDR1 reads KGHSH; CDR2 reads LQKENI. J lost 5 bases, V lost 2 bases, and 2 bases had no gene match. In DNA form, the CDR3 reads TGTGCCAGCTCACCAGGGACAGAGGAGACCCAGTACTTC. This gives the protein CASSPGTEETQYF.

The rearrangement links TRBV6-1 to TRBJ1-1, with 9 bases that match TRBD1. CDR1 and CDR2 from the germline V gene are MNHNS and SASEGT. The CDR3 consists of 14 residues. V gave up 8 bases and J gave up 5 bases; unmatched junction bases: 9. CDR3 protein: CASLQGARRTEAFF. As DNA, the CDR3 is TGTGCCAGCTTACAGGGGGCGCGTAGGACTGAAGCTTTCTTT.

The chain has TRBV18 and TRBJ2-1; D not resolved. The V gene lost 3 bases and the J gene lost 0 bases, with 6 bases spanning the gap. Germline loops: CDR1 KGHSH, CDR2 LQKENI. This CDR3 has 14 amino acids. Here the CDR3 reads CASSPIRSYNEQFF. The CDR3 DNA is TGTGCCAGCTCACCTATCCGCTCCTACAATGAGCAGTTCTTC. Looking up the rest from reference TRBV18 and TRBJ2-1 gives the full variable domain: NAGVMQNPRHLVRRRGQEARLRCSPMKGHSHVYWYRQLPEEGLKFMVYLQKENIIDESGMPKERFSAEFPKEGPSILRIQQVVRGDSAAYFCASSPIRSYNEQFFGPGTRLTVL.

The chain recombines TRBV21-1 with TRBJ1-4; the D call TRBD1 from the table was never checked on the DNA. TRBV21-1 is given as a pseudogene. The CDR3 spans 15 residues. For the CDR3, the DNA is TGTGCCCCCAGCAAACGGGACAGCACTAATGAAAAACTGTTTTTT. It yields the protein CAPSKRDSTNEKLFF.

The rearrangement links TRBV21-1 to TRBJ1-2; TRBD1 reflects the table's D call only, with no check against the DNA. TRBV21-1 is designated a pseudogene. CDR3 length: 15 residues. CDR3 in amino acids: CASTPSGTGFYGYTF. The CDR3 DNA sequence: TGTGCCAGCACCCCCTCCGGGACAGGGTTCTATGGCTACACCTTC.

The rearrangement joins TRBV7-2 to TRBJ1-2; tentative D call: TRBD1 (5 bases). Germline V gives CDR1 SGHTA, CDR2 FQGNSA. Trimming stripped 1 base from V and 8 bases from J, with 11 bases between. The CDR3 totals 13 residues. CDR3 DNA sequence: TGTGCCAGCAGCTTAGTAACCGGGGGGGGCTACACCTTC. Translated, it gives CASSLVTGGGYTF.

In its sample, this clone was seen once. The V and J genes are TRBV2 and TRBJ1-5, with unresolved D. CDR1 is SNHLY, CDR2 FYNNEI, per germline. V lost 6 bases and J 11 bases, leaving 14 bases between the germline ends. The CDR3 has 12 amino acids. Here the CDR3 reads CASRDLGSSQHF. The CDR3 nucleotides read TGTGCCAGCAGGGACTTGGGGTCGTCCCAGCATTTT.

This clone was seen only a few times. The V call is TRBV5-1, the J call TRBJ1-2; tentative D call: TRBD1 (5 bases). CDR3 length: 13 residues. CDR1 and CDR2 from the germline V gene are SGHRS and YFSETQ. The V end was cut by 4 bases, the J end by 2 bases, with 9 bases between. This chain's CDR3 is CASSRDRNYGYTF. The DNA of the CDR3 is TGCGCCAGCAGCCGTGACAGAAACTATGGCTACACCTTC. Based on the CDR3 plus reference TRBV5-1 and TRBJ1-2, the full variable domain is KAGVTQTPRYLIKTRGQQVTLSCSPISGHRSVSWYQQTPGQGLQFLFEYFSETQRNKGNFPGRFSGRQFSNSRSEMNVSTLELGDSALYLCASSRDRNYGYTFGSGTRLTVV.

The rearrangement links TRBV10-3 to TRBJ2-2; D is perhaps TRBD1 (6 bases). This CDR3 comprises 13 residues. CDR1 is ENHRY and CDR2 is SYGVKD in the germline V gene. V shed 8 bases and J shed 7 bases, with 14 bases lying between them. The CDR3: CAISGADGGELFF. The CDR3 DNA reads TGTGCCATCTCAGGGGCGGACGGCGGGGAGCTGTTTTTT.